The sequence of this T cell receptor beta chain was determined in a study of graft-versus-host responses after intestinal transplantation. With roughly 200,000 irradiated, violet-dye-labeled stimulator cells, roughly 200,000 CFSE-labeled responder cells were plated. The assay was immunoSEQ multiplex PCR, and TCRdb's table has in-frame clones only and misses some. The sample lists roughly 15,000 clones; about a third were seen once. The sequencing here drew on alloreactive CD8+ T cells from a mixed lymphocyte reaction culture, taken before intestinal transplant. Subset defined: CFSE-low proliferating T cells sorted from roughly 6-day pre-transplant mixed lymphocyte reaction (GvH or HvG direction). The TCR originated in a human patient who received an intestinal transplant.

The CDR3 protein is CASIGGYEQFF. DNA of the CDR3: TGCGCCAGCATAGGGGGTTATGAGCAGTTCTTC. The gene calls are TRBV5-1 and TRBJ2-1, with a weak D call TRBD1 (6 bases). The CDR3 extends over 11 amino acids. CDR1 and CDR2 (germline): SGHRS, YFSETQ. With 6 bases removed from V and 8 bases from J, the gap between germline ends came to 9 bases. Based on the CDR3 plus reference TRBV5-1 and TRBJ2-1, the full variable domain is KAGVTQTPRYLIKTRGQQVTLSCSPISGHRSVSWYQQTPGQGLQFLFEYFSETQRNKGNFPGRFSGRQFSNSRSEMNVSTLELGDSALYLCASIGGYEQFFGPGTRLTVL.